The 30 T cell receptor beta chains listed next were all sequenced from one sample in a study of shared clonotypes between healthy human individuals. Profiling relied on immunoSEQ multiplex PCR, and the TCRdb table lists in-frame clones only, not all of them. There are roughly 2.5 million clones in the sample; 85% to 95% occur only once, and around 0.15% lies in the top ten. Material: naive CD4+ T cells sorted from blood. The subset here: CD45RA+ positively selected. All receptors derive from a young man in good health.

The rearrangement uses TRBV18 and TRBJ1-1; 12 bases map to TRBD1. The CDR3 has 19 amino acids. Germline V lookup: CDR1 KGHSH, CDR2 LQKENI. J lost 0 bases, V lost 0 bases, and 8 bases had no gene match. The CDR3 DNA sequence: TGTGCCAGCTCACCACCGACCGGGACAGGGGGCGATATGAACACTGAAGCTTTCTTT. It codes for CASSPPTGTGGDMNTEAFF.

This rearrangement joins TRBV10-1 to TRBJ1-1; D possibly corresponds to TRBD1 (6 bases). Germline V gives CDR1 WNHNN, CDR2 SYGVQD (reference sequence). CDR3 length: 17 residues. With 3 bases removed from V and 1 base from J, the gap between germline ends came to 18 bases. CDR3 bases: TGCGCCAGCAGTGAATTTTACCGGGACACCCGGAACACTGAAGCTTTCTTT. It encodes CASSEFYRDTRNTEAFF.

The chain links TRBV14 to TRBJ2-2; 7 bases match TRBD1. The ends lost 5 bases at V and 7 bases at J; junction bases unmatched: 7. This CDR3 spans 14 amino acids. Germline-derived CDR1 and CDR2 are SGHDN and FVKESK. The chain's CDR3 is CASSNRGLVGELFF. In nucleotides, the CDR3 is TGTGCCAGCAGCAACAGGGGTTTGGTCGGGGAGCTGTTTTTT.

The chain joins TRBV5-1 to TRBJ2-3; D is uncertain. CDR3 length: 15 amino acids. Trimming shortened V by 0 bases and J by 0 bases, and 8 bases separated the two germline ends. From germline, CDR1 is SGHRS and CDR2 YFSETQ. The CDR3 DNA reads as TGCGCCAGCAGCTTGGGCGTCGTTAGCACAGATACGCAGTATTTT. Translating it yields CASSLGVVSTDTQYF. Using reference TRBV5-1 and TRBJ2-3 for the parts outside the CDR3, the full variable domain is KAGVTQTPRYLIKTRGQQVTLSCSPISGHRSVSWYQQTPGQGLQFLFEYFSETQRNKGNFPGRFSGRQFSNSRSEMNVSTLELGDSALYLCASSLGVVSTDTQYFGPGTRLTVL.

V is TRBV4-2 and J is TRBJ2-2; the D is unclear. Germline V gene lookup returns CDR1 LGHNA and CDR2 YNFKEQ. The CDR3 is 13 amino acids. V lost 4 bases to trimming and J lost 6 bases, with 9 bases between them. The CDR3 is CASSPPDPGELFF. In nucleotides, the CDR3 is TGTGCCAGCAGCCCCCCAGATCCCGGGGAGCTGTTTTTT.

This clone has only one observation. The sample holds other DNA sequences that translate to the same CDR3. The chain couples TRBV29-1 to TRBJ1-1; D is unresolved. CDR3 length equals 12 residues. Per the germline V gene, CDR1 is SQVTM and CDR2 is ANQGSEA. V lost 3 bases, J lost 2 bases, and 7 bases lay in between. In nucleotides, the CDR3 is TGCAGCGTTGATGGGGTTAACACTGAAGCTTTCTTT. This translates into CSVDGVNTEAFF.

This chain uses TRBV7-2 with TRBJ2-5; TRBD2 is a possible D gene (6 bases). V lost 1 base and J lost 5, with 14 bases in between. CDR1 is SGHTA, CDR2 FQGNSA, per germline. The CDR3 contains 15 residues. The CDR3 is CASSLGGRDLETQYF. CDR3 DNA: TGTGCCAGCAGCTTAGGGGGCCGGGACTTGGAGACCCAGTACTTC.

The chain employs TRBV7-2 and TRBJ2-2; TRBD2 matches at 7 bases. The CDR3 extends over 18 amino acids. Germline CDR1 reads SGHTA; CDR2 reads FQGNSA. V lost 3 bases to trimming and J lost 4 bases; unmatched junction nucleotides: 14. The CDR3 sequence is CASSFVLRTRKGTGELFF. The DNA of the CDR3 is TGTGCCAGCAGCTTCGTTCTCCGGACTAGGAAGGGCACCGGGGAGCTGTTTTTT.

This clone was counted between two and nine times. This chain uses TRBV28 with TRBJ1-6; 7 nucleotides match TRBD1. V dropped 6 bases and J dropped 9; count of bases not matched to a gene: 11. The V gene's germline CDR1 is MDHEN and CDR2 SYDVKM. CDR3 length: 15 amino acids. In DNA, the CDR3 is TGTGCCAGCAGGCCGAGTTCGGGACAGCCTTCACCCCTCCACTTT. Translated: CASRPSSGQPSPLHF. The full variable domain, completed using reference TRBV28 and TRBJ1-6, is DVKVTQSSRYLVKRTGEKVFLECVQDMDHENMFWYRQDPGLGLRLIYFSYDVKMKEKGDIPEGYSVSREKKERFSLILESASTNQTSMYLCASRPSSGQPSPLHFGNGTRLTVT.

J is TRBJ1-2 and V is TRBV28; TRBD1 aligns across 12 bases. Germline CDR1 MDHEN, CDR2 SYDVKM. Germline trimming cut 5 bases from V and 4 bases from J; bases unmatched to any gene: 11. This CDR3 spans 17 amino acids. CDR3 region: CASSPSGTGGGGYGYTF. In nucleotides, the CDR3 is TGTGCCAGCAGTCCATCCGGGACAGGGGGCGGGGGCTATGGCTACACCTTC.

Remarks on this clone: Other nucleotide sequences in the sample specify the same CDR3. This sequence joins TRBV5-1 and TRBJ2-1; no firm D call. V was pared by 0 bases and J by 4 bases, with 5 bases between. CDR3 length equals 13 residues. Per the germline V gene, CDR1 is SGHRS and CDR2 is YFSETQ. Written as DNA, the CDR3 is TGCGCCAGCAGCTTGGACACTTACAATGAGCAGTTCTTC. This gives the protein CASSLDTYNEQFF.

Comment on this clone: This CDR3 is also generated by other DNA sequences in the sample. The J gene is TRBJ2-7, the V gene TRBV30; 8 bases map to TRBD1. Germline V gene data show CDR1 as GTSNPN and CDR2 as SVGIG (reference sequence). V dropped 2 bases and J dropped 2; count of bases not matched to a gene: 2. The CDR3 totals 13 residues. CDR3 sequence: CAWSPDRAYEQYF. The CDR3 DNA reads as TGTGCCTGGAGTCCGGACAGGGCCTACGAGCAGTACTTC.

V and J are TRBV4-1 and TRBJ1-4; D is unclear. CDR3 size: 13 residues. CDR1 is MGHRA and CDR2 is YSYEKL in the germline V gene. The V and J ends lost 3 bases and 7 bases respectively, with 9 bases between them. The CDR3 DNA follows: TGCGCCAGCAGCCAGACCCTCCCTGAAAAACTGTTTTTT. Its protein product is CASSQTLPEKLFF.

V gene TRBV9 combines with J gene TRBJ2-3; no clear D gene. The germline V gene has CDR1 SGDLS and CDR2 YYNGEE. The CDR3 length is 12 residues. The germline V and J ends were trimmed by 0 bases and 7 bases, with 6 bases remaining between them. CDR3 sequence: CASSVDLYTQYF. As DNA, the CDR3 is TGTGCCAGCAGCGTAGATCTCTATACGCAGTATTTT.

A single count supports this clone. The rearrangement uses TRBV6-5 and TRBJ1-5; D gene uncertain. V lost 1 base to trimming and J lost 0 bases, with 1 base between them. The CDR3 runs 13 residues. Looked up from germline, CDR1 is MNHEY and CDR2 is SVGAGI. The CDR3 DNA reads TGTGCCAGCAGTTACTTTAGCAATCAGCCCCAGCATTTT. Translating gives CASSYFSNQPQHF.

The chain employs TRBV19 and TRBJ2-7; 14 nucleotides align to TRBD2. The V segment lost 5 bases and the J segment 0 bases; nucleotides outside the gene matches: 6. Germline CDR1 is LNHDA and CDR2 is SQIVND (reference sequence). This CDR3 is built from 17 residues. DNA of the CDR3: TGTGCCAGTAGTTTTCGACTAGCGGGAGGGAGCTCCTACGAGCAGTACTTC. Translated, it gives CASSFRLAGGSSYEQYF.

J is TRBJ2-5 and V is TRBV10-3; 8 bases are shared with TRBD2. The CDR3 length is 16 residues. J gave up 1 base and V 6 bases, and 10 bases lay outside the gene matches. Per germline, CDR1 ENHRY and CDR2 SYGVKD. CDR3 sequence (DNA): TGTGCCATCAGCCCCCATGCGGGGGGTACCCAAGAGACCCAGTACTTC. Its protein is CAISPHAGGTQETQYF.

J is TRBJ2-3 and V is TRBV7-2; 9 bases line up with TRBD2. The CDR3 length is 15 residues. V trimming: 5 bases; J trimming: 6 bases; junction bases outside the gene matches: 9. Per germline, CDR1 SGHTA and CDR2 FQGNSA. CDR3 sequence: CASSQKAGGADTQYF. DNA for the CDR3: TGTGCCAGCAGCCAAAAAGCGGGGGGTGCCGATACGCAGTATTTT.

V and J are TRBV27 and TRBJ2-3; 7 nucleotides match TRBD2. Germline trimming cut 4 bases from V and 0 bases from J; bases unmatched to any gene: 13. This CDR3 comprises 18 residues. Per the germline V gene, CDR1 is MNHEY and CDR2 is SMNVEV (reference sequence). CDR3: CASSWGGWRGASTDTQYF. The CDR3 coding sequence is TGTGCCAGCAGTTGGGGGGGTTGGCGGGGCGCTAGCACAGATACGCAGTATTTT.

The rearrangement uses TRBV7-9 and TRBJ1-1, with a possible D match to TRBD1 (6 bases). The CDR3 has 16 residues. Germline lookup yields CDR1 SEHNR and CDR2 FQNEAQ (reference sequence). V lost 9 bases and J lost 2, with 22 bases in between. The CDR3, as DNA: TGTGCCAGTCATCCCCCCTACAGACAGGATAACACTGAAGCTTTCTTT. This translates into CASHPPYRQDNTEAFF. Full variable domain (remainder filled in from reference TRBV7-9 and TRBJ1-1): DTGVSQNPRHKITKRGQNVTFRCDPISEHNRLYWYRQTLGQGPEFLTYFQNEAQLEKSRLLSDRFSAERPKGSFSTLEIQRTEQGDSAMYLCASHPPYRQDNTEAFFGQGTRLTVV.

The V gene is TRBV2, the J gene TRBJ2-5; D uncertain. The ends were cut back, 0 bases at V and 4 bases at J, with 12 bases in the middle. This CDR3 region has 15 residues. Germline V gives CDR1 SNHLY, CDR2 FYNNEI. The CDR3 reads CASSEAPALGETQYF. The CDR3 DNA reads TGTGCCAGCAGTGAAGCCCCGGCTTTAGGAGAGACCCAGTACTTC.

This clone was counted once. The chain is built from TRBV10-3 and TRBJ2-7; TRBD1 matches at 8 bases. V shed 6 bases, J shed 3 bases, and the junction held 7 bases outside the gene matches. Germline CDR1 and CDR2: ENHRY and SYGVKD. There are 14 residues in the CDR3. The CDR3 loop reads CAISRDRSDYEQYF. The CDR3 nucleotides are TGTGCCATCAGCAGGGACAGGTCCGACTACGAGCAGTACTTC.

The V gene is TRBV5-1, the J gene TRBJ1-2; D is undetermined. The CDR3 totals 14 residues. With 3 bases removed from V and 4 bases from J, the gap between germline ends came to 13 bases. The germline gives CDR1 SGHRS, CDR2 YFSETQ. The CDR3, as DNA: TGCGCCAGCAGCTCATCGGGGATGAGCTATGGCTACACCTTC. This translates into CASSSSGMSYGYTF. Together with reference TRBV5-1 and TRBJ1-2, the CDR3 gives the full variable domain: KAGVTQTPRYLIKTRGQQVTLSCSPISGHRSVSWYQQTPGQGLQFLFEYFSETQRNKGNFPGRFSGRQFSNSRSEMNVSTLELGDSALYLCASSSSGMSYGYTFGSGTRLTVV.

This chain links TRBV21-1 with TRBJ2-3. TRBV21-1 is a known pseudogene. This CDR3 has 18 amino acids. CDR3 sequence reads: CASSKARFGPNTADTQYF. The DNA of the CDR3 is TGTGCCAGCAGCAAAGCTCGCTTCGGGCCTAATACCGCAGATACGCAGTATTTT.

This clone was observed once. The chain recombines TRBV29-1 with TRBJ2-2; D may be TRBD1 (5 bases). The CDR3 consists of 16 residues. V lost 0 bases to trimming and J lost 7 bases, with 18 bases between them. CDR1 and CDR2 from the germline V gene are SQVTM and ANQGSEA. The CDR3 DNA is TGCAGCGTTGAAGATCCGAAGAAGGGGCGGAACGGGGAGCTGTTTTTT. Translated: CSVEDPKKGRNGELFF.

The chain joins TRBV7-8 to TRBJ1-2; the D is unclear. The germline CDR1 and CDR2 sequences are SGHVS and FQNEAQ. V dropped 3 bases and J dropped 2 bases, with 10 bases sitting between them. The CDR3 covers 14 residues. The CDR3 loop reads CASSFHMANYGYTF. In nucleotides, the CDR3 is TGTGCCAGCAGCTTTCACATGGCCAACTATGGCTACACCTTC.

This chain connects TRBV5-8 to TRBJ2-5, with D perhaps given as TRBD1 or TRBD2 (5 bases each). Germline assignment: CDR1 SGHTS and CDR2 YDEGEE. This CDR3 has 13 amino acids. V dropped 3 bases and J dropped 8 bases, with 14 bases sitting between them. CDR3 protein: CASSSNPGSTQYF. CDR3 DNA: TGTGCCAGCAGCTCCAACCCAGGGAGTACCCAGTACTTC.

V is TRBV10-2 and J is TRBJ1-3, with D perhaps matching TRBD1 (6 bases). Trimming took off 5 bases at V and 3 bases at J, with 14 bases between the two ends. In germline, CDR1 is WSHSY, CDR2 SAAADI. This CDR3 has 15 residues. The CDR3 reads CASSSGTPGGNTIYF. Here the CDR3 DNA reads TGCGCCAGCAGTAGCGGGACACCAGGTGGAAACACCATATATTTT.

This clone was seen a single time. The CDR3 spells CASSALALSHGYTF. The CDR3 DNA reads TGTGCCAGCAGCGCGCTGGCCTTGAGTCATGGCTACACCTTC. The chain employs TRBV7-9 and TRBJ1-2, with D hard to call. Trimming shortened V by 5 bases and J by 6 bases, and 16 bases separated the two germline ends. CDR3 size: 14 residues. Germline CDR1 SEHNR, CDR2 FQNEAQ (reference sequence).

The chain has TRBV27 and TRBJ2-2; D might be TRBD2 (7 bases). Per germline, CDR1 MNHEY and CDR2 SMNVEV (reference sequence). This CDR3 is 15 amino acids long. Trimming left V 3 bases short and J 6 bases short, with 14 bases between. The CDR3 here is CASSFGGRDPGELFF. The CDR3 bases are TGTGCCAGCAGTTTCGGGGGGCGCGATCCCGGGGAGCTGTTTTTT.